Each of the 32 T cell receptor beta chains below was sequenced from the same sample in a study of blood T cell repertoires in COVID-19. Some clones are missing from TCRdb's copy, which holds only in-frame ones; the method was immunoSEQ multiplex PCR. The table includes 70,000 to 90,000 clones, roughly 80% detected once. The material sequenced was peripheral blood. These receptors all stem from a human donor in a cohort sampled during active COVID-19.

In its sample, this clone was seen once. The chain uses TRBV3-1 (or the pseudogene TRBV3-2) and TRBJ1-1, with D possibly matching TRBD1 (5 bases). CDR3 length: 14 amino acids. CDR1 LGHDT and CDR2 YNNKEL come from the germline V gene (reference sequence). Trimming cost V 5 bases and J 1 base, with 11 bases left between them. CDR3 amino acids: CASSITGWNTEAFF. The CDR3 DNA reads TGTGCCAGCAGCATTACAGGCTGGAACACTGAAGCTTTCTTT.

The chain couples TRBV6-2 or TRBV6-3 to TRBJ2-7, with TRBD2 matching over 11 bases. Per germline, CDR1 MNHEY and CDR2 SVGEGT. CDR3 length: 14 residues. Unmatched junction bases numbered 3, after V lost 5 bases and J lost 3 bases. In DNA form, the CDR3 reads TGTGCCAGCAGTACTAGCGGGAGCCACTACGAGCAGTACTTC. As protein: CASSTSGSHYEQYF.

The chain carries TRBV7-9 and TRBJ2-2; TRBD1 agrees at 9 bases. CDR3 length: 16 amino acids. In germline, CDR1 is SEHNR, CDR2 FQNEAQ (reference sequence). V shed 5 bases and J 2 bases; nucleotides not matched to a gene: 6. CDR3 residues: CASSPGTGINTGELFF. The DNA of the CDR3 is TGTGCCAGCAGCCCAGGGACAGGGATTAACACCGGGGAGCTGTTTTTT.

The chain joins TRBV2 to TRBJ1-2; TRBD1 aligns across 8 bases. V gave up 5 bases and J gave up 8 bases; unmatched junction bases: 10. The CDR3 has 14 residues. Germline CDR1 and CDR2: SNHLY and FYNNEI. In nucleotides, the CDR3 is TGTGCCAGCAGTATTAGACAGGGGCCGCAGGGCTACACCTTC. Translation: CASSIRQGPQGYTF. The whole variable domain, remainder taken from reference TRBV2 and TRBJ1-2, is EPEVTQTPSHQVTQMGQEVILRCVPISNHLYFYWYRQILGQKVEFLVSFYNNEISEKSEIFDDQFSVERPDGSNFTLKIRSTKLEDSAMYFCASSIRQGPQGYTFGSGTRLTVV.

This clone was recorded only once. The chain couples TRBV7-8 to TRBJ2-3; unclear D gene. The CDR3 contains 15 residues. The V gene lost 5 bases and the J gene lost 5 bases, with 17 bases spanning the gap. CDR1 is SGHVS and CDR2 is FQNEAQ in the germline V gene. CDR3 sequence: CASSLRSSGGDTQYF. The CDR3 coding sequence is TGTGCCAGCAGCCTCCGGAGCAGTGGTGGAGATACGCAGTATTTT.

The chain joins TRBV7-9 to TRBJ1-1; TRBD1 matches 7 bases. The trim removed 5 bases at V and 5 bases at J, leaving 5 bases unmatched. CDR1 SEHNR and CDR2 FQNEAQ come from the germline V gene (reference sequence). This CDR3 spans 13 amino acids. CDR3: CASSTLRGTEAFF. As DNA, the CDR3 is TGTGCCAGCAGCACCCTCAGGGGGACTGAAGCTTTCTTT.

V and J are TRBV11-3 and TRBJ2-7, with 9 bases matching TRBD1. Germline CDR1 SGHNT, CDR2 YENEEA. The CDR3 loop spans 13 amino acids. Trimming removed 4 bases from V and 8 bases from J; junction bases left unmatched: 6. The CDR3 is CASSSGTGLQQYF. The CDR3 nucleotides read TGTGCCAGCAGCTCAGGGACAGGGCTTCAGCAGTACTTC.

The chain employs TRBV15 and TRBJ1-2; D may be TRBD1 (5 bases). The CDR3 loop spans 14 amino acids. Germline CDR1 reads LNHNV; CDR2 reads YYDKDF (reference sequence). V was shortened by 0 bases and J by 3 bases, with 8 bases between the two germline ends. The DNA of the CDR3 is TGTGCCACCAGCAGAGATGGGGGGTACTATGGCTACACCTTC. It translates to CATSRDGGYYGYTF.

The chain carries TRBV7-9 and TRBJ1-2; possible D gene TRBD1, 6 bases. This CDR3 region has 14 residues. Looked up from germline, CDR1 is SEHNR and CDR2 is FQNEAQ (reference sequence). V shed 1 base and J shed 7 bases, with 13 bases lying between them. CDR3 loop: CASSLGGGRGGYTF. CDR3 nucleotide sequence: TGTGCCAGCAGCTTAGGAGGTGGCAGGGGTGGCTACACCTTC. The full variable domain, in which reference TRBV7-9 and TRBJ1-2 provide the parts outside the CDR3, is DTGVSQNPRHKITKRGQNVTFRCDPISEHNRLYWYRQTLGQGPEFLTYFQNEAQLEKSRLLSDRFSAERPKGSFSTLEIQRTEQGDSAMYLCASSLGGGRGGYTFGSGTRLTVV.

The chain has TRBV5-1 and TRBJ1-6, with D possibly being TRBD1 (6 bases). Trimming stripped 0 bases from V and 6 bases from J, with 7 bases between. Germline V gene lookup returns CDR1 SGHRS and CDR2 YFSETQ. CDR3 length: 14 residues. CDR3 amino acids: CASSLGDINSPLHF. The CDR3 DNA is TGCGCCAGCAGCTTGGGGGACATTAATTCACCCCTCCACTTT.

This clone was detected only once. V usage is TRBV5-1 and J usage is TRBJ2-3; TRBD1 matches 7 bases. This CDR3 contains 13 residues. With 3 bases clipped from V and 7 bases from J, the junction kept 5 bases outside the gene matches. CDR1 is SGHRS and CDR2 is YFSETQ in the germline V gene. Here the CDR3 reads CASSWDSWNTQYF. Here the CDR3 DNA reads TGCGCCAGCAGCTGGGACAGCTGGAATACGCAGTATTTT.

This clone has a single count. The genes are TRBV10-3 and TRBJ2-5; D not resolved. CDR3 length: 12 amino acids. The germline V gene encodes CDR1 ENHRY and CDR2 SYGVKD. V was shortened by 3 bases and J by 5 bases, with 7 bases between the two germline ends. The CDR3: CAISDRSETQYF. The CDR3 region has the DNA TGTGCCATCAGTGACCGTTCGGAGACCCAGTACTTC.

The chain is built from TRBV6-2 or TRBV6-3 and TRBJ2-7; 10 positions agree with TRBD1. Losses at the gene ends were 5 bases for V and 5 bases for J; bases not matched to a gene: 6. This CDR3 spans 14 amino acids. Germline V gene data show CDR1 as MNHEY and CDR2 as SVGEGT. The DNA for the CDR3 is TGTGCCAGCAGTAGGGGACAGGGGTCCCACGAGCAGTACTTC. Its protein product is CASSRGQGSHEQYF.

The chain combines TRBV24-1 with TRBJ1-5; D perhaps matches TRBD1 (6 bases). This CDR3 spans 16 amino acids. The germline V gene encodes CDR1 KGHDR and CDR2 SFDVKD. The V and J ends lost 3 bases and 1 base respectively, with 12 bases between them. The CDR3 is CATSDAGTSSNQPQHF. The CDR3 bases are TGTGCCACCAGTGATGCCGGGACATCCAGCAATCAGCCCCAGCATTTT.

The V call is TRBV5-1, the J call TRBJ2-7, with 9 bases lining up with TRBD2. CDR1 and CDR2 (germline): SGHRS, YFSETQ. This CDR3 has 16 amino acids. V lost 4 bases to trimming and J lost 7 bases; unmatched junction nucleotides: 15. The chain's CDR3 is CASSRTLAGRPGEQYF. CDR3 sequence (DNA): TGCGCCAGCAGCCGGACCCTAGCGGGGAGGCCAGGGGAGCAGTACTTC.

The chain has TRBV5-4 and TRBJ1-2; 8 bases align to TRBD1. The CDR3 has 16 amino acids. The germline V gene encodes CDR1 SGHNT and CDR2 YYREEE (reference sequence). V was pared by 0 bases and J by 1 base, with 5 bases of the junction left unmatched. CDR3 protein: CASSLGQDRGNYGYTF. The CDR3 DNA reads TGTGCCAGCAGCTTGGGGCAAGACAGGGGTAACTATGGCTACACCTTC. The variable domain in full, completed from reference TRBV5-4 and TRBJ1-2, reads ETGVTQSPTHLIKTRGQQVTLRCSSQSGHNTVSWYQQALGQGPQFIFQYYREEENGRGNFPPRFSGLQFPNYSSELNVNALELDDSALYLCASSLGQDRGNYGYTFGSGTRLTVV.

This chain joins TRBV6-1 and TRBJ2-3; TRBD2 agrees at 12 bases. V dropped 2 bases and J dropped 1; count of bases not matched to a gene: 4. Germline V CDR1 and CDR2: MNHNS, SASEGT. The CDR3 is 17 amino acids. The CDR3 nucleotides are TGTGCCAGCAGTGAAAAAACTAGCGGGGGGCGCACAGATACGCAGTATTTT. This sequence encodes CASSEKTSGGRTDTQYF.

The V call is TRBV5-1, the J call TRBJ1-4; 9 positions match TRBD1. This CDR3 is built from 15 residues. Germline-derived CDR1 and CDR2 are SGHRS and YFSETQ. J lost 2 bases, V lost 5 bases, and 4 bases had no gene match. Here the CDR3 reads CASSGTGGTNEKLFF. The CDR3 DNA is TGCGCCAGCAGTGGAACAGGGGGCACTAATGAAAAACTGTTTTTT.

The rearrangement links TRBV6-5 to TRBJ2-7; a possible D gene is TRBD1 (5 bases). CDR1 MNHEY and CDR2 SVGAGI come from the germline V gene. There are 11 residues in the CDR3. V shed 6 bases and J shed 2 bases, with 5 bases lying between them. The CDR3 protein is CASRTAYEQYF. In nucleotides, the CDR3 is TGTGCCAGCAGGACAGCCTACGAGCAGTACTTC.

The V gene is TRBV18, the J gene TRBJ1-2; no clear D gene. From germline, CDR1 is KGHSH and CDR2 LQKENI. V lost 3 bases, J lost 0 bases, and 14 bases lay in between. The CDR3 spans 16 residues. The CDR3 DNA reads TGTGCCAGCTCACCGACGGGTGTCGGGTCTAACTATGGCTACACCTTC. Translated, it gives CASSPTGVGSNYGYTF.

The V and J genes are TRBV5-1 and TRBJ1-1; no clear D. CDR3 length: 11 residues. V lost 4 bases and J lost 1, with 2 bases in between. Germline CDR1 SGHRS, CDR2 YFSETQ. The CDR3: CASSQNTEAFF. The DNA of the CDR3 is TGCGCCAGCAGCCAGAACACTGAAGCTTTCTTT.

The chain joins TRBV7-2 to TRBJ2-7; D is perhaps TRBD1 (6 bases). The CDR3 consists of 13 residues. V was trimmed by 2 bases and J by 6 bases, leaving 11 bases between them. The germline V gene encodes CDR1 SGHTA and CDR2 FQGNSA. CDR3 coding DNA: TGTGCCAGCAGCTTACAGACAGGACGCGAGCAGTACTTC. The encoded protein is CASSLQTGREQYF.

On this clone: Other DNA sequences in this specimen translate into the identical CDR3. This rearrangement joins TRBV5-1 to TRBJ2-6; no clear D gene. Trimming pared 6 bases from V and 0 bases from J, leaving 7 bases between. Germline-derived CDR1 and CDR2 are SGHRS and YFSETQ. The CDR3 is made up of 14 amino acids. The CDR3 region is CASNSDSGANVLTF. The CDR3 nucleotides read TGCGCCAGCAACTCCGACTCTGGGGCCAACGTCCTGACTTTC.

A few counts support this clone. V is TRBV27 and J is TRBJ2-1; D is possibly TRBD1 (5 bases). The CDR3 loop spans 15 amino acids. V dropped 3 bases and J dropped 2 bases, with 11 bases sitting between them. Per the germline V gene, CDR1 is MNHEY and CDR2 is SMNVEV (reference sequence). The CDR3 DNA reads as TGTGCCAGCAGTTTGGGGCAGCAAACCTACAATGAGCAGTTCTTC. Protein sequence: CASSLGQQTYNEQFF.

The gene calls are TRBV6-1 and TRBJ2-5, with D perhaps matching TRBD1 (5 bases). V shed 0 bases and J shed 6 bases, with 14 bases lying between them. The CDR3 is 15 amino acids. Germline V gene lookup returns CDR1 MNHNS and CDR2 SASEGT. The CDR3 loop is CASSEALQVVQTQYF. CDR3 bases: TGTGCCAGCAGTGAAGCGCTACAGGTCGTCCAGACCCAGTACTTC.

Only one count was recorded for this clone. The rearrangement links TRBV9 to TRBJ1-3, with D maybe TRBD1 (6 bases). The CDR3 is 13 residues long. The V end lost 0 bases, the J end lost 14 bases, and 15 bases lay between the germline ends. In germline, CDR1 is SGDLS, CDR2 YYNGEE. This CDR3 is CASSVEGGSTVYF. CDR3 bases: TGTGCCAGCAGCGTAGAGGGGGGGTCTACCGTATATTTT.

The rearrangement joins TRBV10-3 to TRBJ2-1, with 10 bases matching TRBD2. From germline, CDR1 is ENHRY and CDR2 SYGVKD. The V gene end was trimmed by 4 bases and the J gene end by 8 bases; junction bases not matched to a gene: 11. This CDR3 is 16 amino acids long. The CDR3 DNA reads TGTGCCATCAGTGGGGGGGCTAGCGGGAGTCGATATGAGCAGTTCTTC. Protein product: CAISGGASGSRYEQFF.

Comments on this clone: The sample contains more than one DNA sequence encoding this CDR3. This chain connects TRBV29-1 to TRBJ2-7, with 9 positions matching TRBD1. V was pared by 5 bases and J by 4 bases, with 3 bases of the junction left unmatched. Germline V lookup: CDR1 SQVTM, CDR2 ANQGSEA. This CDR3 is built from 12 residues. The CDR3 region is CSVKGTGYEQYF. CDR3 nucleotide sequence: TGCAGCGTTAAAGGGACAGGGTACGAGCAGTACTTC.

This clone has more than one count but fewer than ten. The chain carries TRBV2 and TRBJ1-6, with D possibly being TRBD1 (5 bases). V lost 4 bases, J lost 8 bases, and 12 bases lay in between. Looked up from germline, CDR1 is SNHLY and CDR2 is FYNNEI. CDR3 length: 14 residues. The CDR3, as DNA: TGTGCCAGCAGTGTGCAGGGCCCATATTCACCCCTCCACTTT. Residues: CASSVQGPYSPLHF.

V gene TRBV2 combines with J gene TRBJ2-5; 7 nucleotides agree with TRBD1. Trimming removed 3 bases from V and 3 bases from J; junction bases left unmatched: 1. CDR1 is SNHLY and CDR2 is FYNNEI in the germline V gene. This CDR3 comprises 13 residues. CDR3: CASSDTGEETQYF. For the CDR3, the DNA is TGTGCCAGCAGTGATACAGGGGAAGAGACCCAGTACTTC.

This clone was observed once. V gene TRBV28 combines with J gene TRBJ1-1; TRBD1 matches at 7 bases. The CDR3 extends over 15 amino acids. J lost 2 bases, V lost 6 bases, and 9 bases had no gene match. Germline V gives CDR1 MDHEN, CDR2 SYDVKM. CDR3 loop: CASSPTGQHNTEAFF. CDR3 DNA: TGTGCCAGCAGCCCAACGGGACAGCATAACACTGAAGCTTTCTTT.

The J gene is TRBJ2-7, the V gene TRBV11-2; 8 bases line up with TRBD1. Germline assignment: CDR1 SGHAT and CDR2 FQNNGV. Trimming removed 5 bases from V and 2 bases from J; junction bases left unmatched: 11. The length of the CDR3 is 16 residues. CDR3 sequence reads: CASSAAAGTGTYEQYF. The CDR3 bases are TGTGCCAGCAGCGCAGCGGCCGGGACAGGCACCTACGAGCAGTACTTC.